This is a list of T cell receptor beta chains from one sample in a study of T cell responses to AZD1222 COVID-19 vaccine. TCRdb's table, derived via immunoSEQ multiplex PCR, lists solely in-frame clones and lacks some. The sample records 140,000 to 150,000 clones, 80% to 90% being singletons. The sample here was peripheral blood, taken on day 0 of AZD1222 vaccination. These receptors were taken from an adult in good health. The CDR3 runs from the conserved cysteine through the conserved F or W. The D gene is left open where the match is weak. Clone size appears in some rows only: once, few, many, or a class for an expanded clone.

j_call d_call clone_size v_call cdr3_aa cdr3_nt
TRBJ1-4 - - TRBV2 CASSPRWEKLFF TGTGCCAGCAGCCCCCGCTGGGAAAAACTGTTTTTT
TRBJ1-2 - few TRBV19 CASTLELNYGYTF TGTGCCAGTACCCTGGAACTTAACTATGGCTACACCTTC
TRBJ2-1 - once TRBV21-1 CASSGLAGVRVYNEQFF TGTGCCAGCAGCGGACTAGCGGGAGTAAGAGTTTACAATGAGCAGTTCTTC
TRBJ2-7 - - TRBV5-4 CASSLGRTSGYEQYF TGTGCCAGCAGCTTGGGTAGGACATCCGGGTACGAGCAGTACTTC
TRBJ1-1 TRBD1 - TRBV5-1 CASTSWTGGTEAFF TGCGCCAGCACCTCTTGGACAGGGGGCACTGAAGCTTTCTTT
TRBJ2-5 - - TRBV10-3 CAISESADQETQYF TGTGCCATCAGTGAGAGTGCAGACCAAGAGACCCAGTACTTC
TRBJ2-5 - once TRBV5-8 CASSGGGSTQETQYF TGTGCCAGCAGCGGGGGAGGTTCTACCCAAGAGACCCAGTACTTC
TRBJ2-7 TRBD1 few TRBV4-1 CASSLIGDRFAYEQYF TGCGCCAGCAGCTTAATAGGGGACAGGTTCGCCTACGAGCAGTACTTC
TRBJ2-1 - - TRBV25-1 CASSELREALNDEQFF TGTGCCAGCAGTGAGCTACGAGAGGCCCTAAACGATGAGCAGTTCTTC
TRBJ2-7 - - TRBV28 CASSRTTGTPAYEQYF TGTGCCAGCAGCCGTACTACCGGGACACCAGCCTACGAGCAGTACTTC
TRBJ2-5 TRBD2 - TRBV11-2 CASSERLADDLKETQYF TGTGCCAGCAGCGAGAGACTAGCGGATGACCTAAAAGAGACCCAGTACTTC
TRBJ1-1 - - TRBV2 CASSENPFGGATEAFF TGTGCCAGCAGTGAGAATCCGTTTGGTGGGGCCACTGAAGCTTTCTTT
TRBJ2-1 - - TRBV7-6 CASSLTSGIDYNEQFF TGTGCCAGCAGCTTAACCTCAGGGATAGATTACAATGAGCAGTTCTTC
TRBJ1-3 - - TRBV7-9 CASIPPVGNTIYF TGTGCCAGCATTCCTCCTGTTGGAAACACCATATATTTT
TRBJ2-7 TRBD2 - TRBV5-4 CASSWGGVEQYF TGTGCCAGCAGTTGGGGGGGTGTCGAGCAGTACTTC
TRBJ1-4 - - TRBV13 CASSLLGYGGVDPTSTKLFF TGTGCCAGCAGCTTATTGGGCTACGGGGGAGTGGATCCCACATCCACCAAACTGTTTTTT
TRBJ2-2 - - TRBV20-1 CSASRGHGQQTGELFF TGCAGTGCTAGTAGAGGCCACGGGCAACAAACCGGGGAGCTGTTTTTT
TRBJ2-3 - - TRBV5-8 CASSIRPDTQYF TGTGCCAGCTCGATTCGACCGGATACGCAGTATTTT
TRBJ1-4 TRBD1 - TRBV7-7 CASSPGGQGGQNEKLFF TGTGCCAGCAGCCCCGGTGGACAGGGCGGCCAGAATGAAAAACTGTTTTTT
TRBJ2-1 TRBD2 - TRBV4-1 CASSSPASGSPEQFF TGCGCCAGCTCCAGCCCGGCTAGCGGGAGTCCTGAGCAGTTCTTC
TRBJ2-7 - - TRBV29-1 CSAAPLLSYEQYF TGCAGCGCCGCGCCCCTACTATCGTACGAGCAGTACTTC
TRBJ2-5 TRBD2 - TRBV7-6 CASSPRTSGDYLETQYF TGTGCCAGCAGCCCGAGGACTAGCGGGGATTATTTAGAGACCCAGTACTTC
TRBJ1-3 - - TRBV6-5 CASSYDSTGNTIYF TGTGCCAGCAGTTACGACAGCACTGGAAACACCATATATTTT
TRBJ1-3 - - TRBV19 CASSDSFSGNTIYF TGTGCCAGTAGTGACAGTTTTTCTGGAAACACCATATATTTT
TRBJ1-1 - once TRBV27 CASSPGPWDTEAFF TGTGCCAGCAGCCCGGGTCCCTGGGACACTGAAGCTTTCTTT
TRBJ2-5 - - TRBV19 CASSMKETQYF TGTGCCAGTAGTATGAAAGAGACCCAGTACTTC
TRBJ1-5 - - TRBV18 CASSPPAGGNQPQHF TGTGCCAGCTCACCACCGGCGGGGGGCAATCAGCCCCAGCATTTT
TRBJ1-3 - once TRBV30 CAWSARPGNTIYF TGTGCCTGGAGTGCCCGGCCTGGAAACACCATATATTTT
TRBJ2-3 - - TRBV18 CASSPGTTDTQYF TGTGCCAGCTCACCCGGGACCACAGATACGCAGTATTTT
TRBJ2-1 TRBD2 - TRBV7-2 CASFAGVGSYNEQFF TGTGCCAGCTTCGCGGGAGTCGGCTCCTACAATGAGCAGTTCTTC
TRBJ2-7 TRBD2 - TRBV27 CASSSLELAGSYEQYF TGTGCCAGCAGTTCCTTAGAGCTAGCGGGCTCCTACGAGCAGTACTTC
TRBJ2-5 - - TRBV28 CASSPNKGETQYF TGTGCCAGCAGCCCTAACAAGGGAGAGACCCAGTACTTC
TRBJ2-3 - once TRBV5-1 CASRVGGPTDTQYF TGCGCCAGCAGAGTCGGGGGGCCCACAGATACGCAGTATTTT
TRBJ2-1 - once TRBV3-1/TRBV3-2 CASSLSGEQFF TGTGCCAGCAGCCTATCGGGAGAGCAGTTCTTC
TRBJ2-3 - - TRBV18 CARLRVRTDTQYF TGTGCCAGGCTTCGTGTACGCACAGATACGCAGTATTTT
TRBJ1-1 - - TRBV20-1 CSAKANTEAFF TGCAGTGCTAAGGCGAACACTGAAGCTTTCTTT
TRBJ1-5 TRBD1 - TRBV7-8 CASSLDIWDRGPNQPQHF TGTGCCAGCAGCTTAGATATTTGGGACAGGGGGCCGAATCAGCCCCAGCATTTT
TRBJ1-1 TRBD1 - TRBV5-4 CASSPYPAGQGLNTEAFF TGTGCCAGCAGCCCTTATCCGGCGGGACAGGGACTGAACACTGAAGCTTTCTTT
TRBJ2-7 TRBD1 - TRBV2 CASLTTGITYEQYF TGTGCCAGCCTGACGACAGGGATAACCTACGAGCAGTACTTC
TRBJ2-3 - - TRBV2 CASMTRGTDTQYF TGTGCCAGCATGACTAGAGGGACAGATACGCAGTATTTT
TRBJ1-4 - - TRBV4-1 CASSQNRVESEKLFF TGCGCCAGCAGCCAGAACAGGGTTGAGAGTGAAAAACTGTTTTTT
TRBJ1-5 - - TRBV5-4 CASSFGNNQPQHF TGTGCCAGCAGCTTCGGGAACAATCAGCCCCAGCATTTT
TRBJ2-1 TRBD2 - TRBV7-9 CASSLPAIGRHEQFF TGTGCCAGCAGCTTACCAGCGATCGGGAGGCATGAGCAGTTCTTC
TRBJ2-3 TRBD1 - TRBV4-1 CASSKGQGEAGSSDTQYF TGCGCCAGCAGCAAAGGACAGGGTGAAGCGGGTAGTTCAGATACGCAGTATTTT